This TCR beta chain was observed in a study of control samples from healthy donors and cancer patients. This table comes from immunoSEQ multiplex PCR, and its TCRdb copy is limited to in-frame clones, with some not included. The profile shows around 200,000 clones, around 93% of them singletons. This CDR3 contains 17 residues. The germline gives CDR1 LGHDT, CDR2 YNNKEL (reference sequence). V was clipped by 3 bases and J by 9 bases; unmatched bases: 13. Sample: blood. This receptor was identified in a man between 18 and 29 years old in good health. The chain couples TRBV3-1 (or the pseudogene TRBV3-2) to TRBJ1-6, with 8 bases matching TRBD1. CDR3 protein: CASSHDRGADIGSPLHF. The CDR3 nucleotides are TGTGCCAGCAGCCACGACAGGGGAGCTGATATCGGTTCACCCCTCCACTTT.